Listed here are 12 T cell receptor beta chains from one sample, sequenced in a study of beta chain features in type 1 diabetes. Expressed TCRB transcripts were sequenced because the isolated RNA had all been reverse transcribed beforehand. This table comes from immunoSEQ multiplex PCR, and its TCRdb copy is limited to in-frame clones, with some not included. The sample records about 400,000 clones, about 12% being singletons. Sequenced material: naive CD4+ T cells from blood. These receptors all stem from a young man in good health.

The sample holds one count of this clone. The chain employs TRBV7-8 and TRBJ2-7; maybe TRBD1 (5 bases). The germline CDR1 and CDR2 sequences are SGHVS and FQNEAQ. With 2 bases removed from V and 3 bases from J, the gap between germline ends came to 8 bases. The CDR3 is made up of 13 amino acids. DNA for the CDR3: TGTGCCAGCAGCTTATCTCAGGGCTACGAGCAGTACTTC. This sequence encodes CASSLSQGYEQYF.

This clone came up many times. The V gene is TRBV7-9, the J gene TRBJ2-4, with 12 bases lining up with TRBD2. J was trimmed by 3 bases and V by 5 bases; bases with no gene match: 5. The germline V gene encodes CDR1 SEHNR and CDR2 FQNEAQ (reference sequence). The CDR3 has 16 residues. This CDR3 is CASSPRLAGDKNIQYF. In DNA form, the CDR3 reads TGTGCCAGCAGCCCCAGACTAGCGGGAGACAAAAACATTCAGTACTTC.

This clone turned up a few times. Germline is not matched at one junction end, which may reflect a read error. The genes are TRBV7-3 and TRBJ2-1; a possible D gene is TRBD2 (5 bases). In germline, CDR1 is SGHTA, CDR2 FQGTGA. The CDR3 sequence is 14 residues long. CDR3 region: CASSAAGPNNKQFF. In nucleotides, the CDR3 is TGTGCCAGCAGCGCGGCGGGTCCTAACAATAAGCAGTTCTTC.

In its sample, this clone was seen a few times. The CDR3 loop is CASSRAGINYGYTF. The CDR3 nucleotides are TGTGCCAGCAGCCGGGCGGGGATTAACTATGGCTACACCTTC. The chain links TRBV7-8 to TRBJ1-2; unclear D gene. There are 14 residues in the CDR3. Trimming pared 5 bases from V and 1 base from J, leaving 11 bases between. Germline V gene data show CDR1 as SGHVS and CDR2 as FQNEAQ.

This clone has just a few counts. The chain is built from TRBV5-1 and TRBJ1-1; 11 bases are a match to TRBD1. CDR1 and CDR2 (germline): SGHRS, YFSETQ. The V segment lost 5 bases and the J segment 4 bases; nucleotides outside the gene matches: 10. This CDR3 contains 16 residues. The CDR3 DNA reads TGCGCCAGCAGTTCGGACAGGGGGCGGTTGGCCACTGAAGCTTTCTTT. This codes for CASSSDRGRLATEAFF.

The gene calls are TRBV25-1 and TRBJ2-3, with 9 positions matching TRBD2. In germline, CDR1 is MGHDK, CDR2 SYGVNS. J was trimmed by 3 bases and V by 7 bases; bases with no gene match: 5. The CDR3 is 14 amino acids. The CDR3 nucleotides are TGTGCCAGCACCAAAGCGGGAGGAACAGATACGCAGTATTTT. Residues: CASTKAGGTDTQYF.

This clone was counted between two and nine times. The chain couples TRBV18 to TRBJ1-1; weak D call: TRBD1 (5 bases). V lost 1 base, J lost 2 bases, and 8 bases lay in between. Germline CDR1 reads KGHSH; CDR2 reads LQKENI. This CDR3 has 14 amino acids. This CDR3 is CASSPRQPNTEAFF. The CDR3 nucleotides are TGTGCCAGCTCACCACGACAGCCCAACACTGAAGCTTTCTTT.

This clone came up a few times. The chain links TRBV29-1 to TRBJ2-7; D possibly corresponds to TRBD1 (5 bases). Germline assignment: CDR1 SQVTM and CDR2 ANQGSEA. This CDR3 spans 14 amino acids. V gave up 4 bases and J gave up 0 bases, with 13 bases separating them. The CDR3 region has the DNA TGCAGCGTTGTTAAGGGGCAGGTCTCCTACGAGCAGTACTTC. Translated: CSVVKGQVSYEQYF.

This CDR3 reads CASSLQFRTASYEQYF. The CDR3, as DNA: TGTGCCAGCAGCTTGCAGTTTCGGACAGCCTCCTACGAGCAGTACTTC. The chain combines TRBV5-4 with TRBJ2-7; tentative D call: TRBD1 (6 bases). Per germline, CDR1 SGHNT and CDR2 YYREEE (reference sequence). The CDR3 contains 16 residues. The V end was cut by 1 base, the J end by 0 bases, with 14 bases between.

This clone has more than one count but fewer than ten. This sequence joins TRBV15 and TRBJ2-6, with D hard to call. This CDR3 is built from 14 residues. Trimming removed 0 bases from V and 6 bases from J, with 6 bases in between. Germline V gene lookup returns CDR1 LNHNV and CDR2 YYDKDF (reference sequence). The DNA of the CDR3 is TGTGCCACCAGCAGAGAAACAGTGGCCAACGTCCTGACTTTC. This codes for CATSRETVANVLTF.

The rearrangement joins TRBV4-3 to TRBJ2-3, with D unresolved. This CDR3 has 14 amino acids. The germline V gene has CDR1 LGHNA and CDR2 YSLEER. V was clipped by 1 base and J by 6 bases, with 11 bases between them. The CDR3 spells CASSQVQSPDTQYF. The CDR3 DNA sequence: TGCGCCAGCAGCCAAGTTCAGTCTCCGGATACGCAGTATTTT.

The CDR3 DNA reads as TGTGCCAGCAGTTCACAGGGGGCAGGTGAGACCCAGTACTTC. Amino acid sequence: CASSSQGAGETQYF. The genes are TRBV28 and TRBJ2-5, with 9 bases aligning to TRBD1. V gave up 4 bases and J gave up 5 bases; unmatched junction bases: 5. In germline, CDR1 is MDHEN, CDR2 SYDVKM. This CDR3 contains 14 residues. Full variable domain (remainder filled in from reference TRBV28 and TRBJ2-5): DVKVTQSSRYLVKRTGEKVFLECVQDMDHENMFWYRQDPGLGLRLIYFSYDVKMKEKGDIPEGYSVSREKKERFSLILESASTNQTSMYLCASSSQGAGETQYFGPGTRLLVL.